The 19 T cell receptor beta chains below were found in one sample sequenced in a study of cytomegalovirus exposure and HLA in healthy donors. With 60 Vbeta and 13 Jbeta primers, the PCR was carried out. Here immunoSEQ multiplex PCR was the method, and the copy in TCRdb shows in-frame clones only, minus some. The sample consists of 100,000 or so clones, about four fifths of them appearing once. The sample taken for sequencing was PBMCs. The receptors here all came from a man younger than 35 in good health and CMV-seronegative.

This clone was detected a few times. CDR3 DNA: TGTGCCAGCAGCGTAGCCCAGGGACAGGTCACAGATACGCAGTATTTT. Amino acid sequence: CASSVAQGQVTDTQYF. This chain uses TRBV9 with TRBJ2-3; 8 bases agree with TRBD1. The V gene end was trimmed by 0 bases and the J gene end by 2 bases; junction bases not matched to a gene: 5. The length of the CDR3 is 16 residues. CDR1 and CDR2 from the germline V gene are SGDLS and YYNGEE. Looking up the rest from reference TRBV9 and TRBJ2-3 gives the full variable domain: DSGVTQTPKHLITATGQRVTLRCSPRSGDLSVYWYQQSLDQGLQFLIQYYNGEERAKGNILERFSAQQFPDLHSELNLSSLELGDSALYFCASSVAQGQVTDTQYFGPGTRLTVL.

The rearrangement joins TRBV2 to TRBJ2-6, with D perhaps TRBD2 (5 bases). Trimming shortened V by 7 bases and J by 0 bases, and 10 bases separated the two germline ends. The V gene's germline CDR1 is SNHLY and CDR2 FYNNEI. The CDR3 is made up of 15 amino acids. The CDR3 sequence is CASNPGDSGANVLTF. Written as DNA, the CDR3 is TGTGCCAGCAACCCCGGGGACTCTGGGGCCAACGTCCTGACTTTC.

This clone was found a few times. This chain uses TRBV6-1 with TRBJ1-1; D possibly corresponds to TRBD1 (5 bases). Germline CDR1 MNHNS, CDR2 SASEGT. V lost 1 base to trimming and J lost 6 bases, with 15 bases between them. The CDR3 covers 15 residues. The CDR3 is CASSEEGNRRAEAFF. CDR3 bases: TGTGCCAGCAGTGAAGAGGGGAACAGGCGCGCTGAAGCTTTCTTT.

The chain joins TRBV19 to TRBJ1-4; possible D gene TRBD1, 6 bases. Trimming cost V 6 bases and J 4 bases, with 15 bases left between them. The germline CDR1 and CDR2 sequences are LNHDA and SQIVND (reference sequence). The CDR3 contains 15 residues. CDR3 sequence reads: CASRKGQSNNEKLFF. The CDR3, as DNA: TGTGCCAGTAGGAAAGGACAGTCGAATAATGAAAAACTGTTTTTT.

The chain employs TRBV27 and TRBJ2-7; D not resolved. This CDR3 has 13 residues. The ends were cut back, 3 bases at V and 3 bases at J, with 9 bases in the middle. Looked up from germline, CDR1 is MNHEY and CDR2 is SMNVEV (reference sequence). The CDR3 protein is CASSFAAGYEQYF. DNA for the CDR3: TGTGCCAGCAGTTTCGCCGCCGGCTACGAGCAGTACTTC.

The rearrangement joins TRBV6-1 to TRBJ2-7; 7 bases map to TRBD1. Trimming removed 7 bases from V and 3 bases from J; junction bases left unmatched: 9. The CDR3 is made up of 14 amino acids. Germline V gene data show CDR1 as MNHNS and CDR2 as SASEGT. DNA for the CDR3: TGTGCCAGCACCACCGGGGACAGTTACTACGAGCAGTACTTC. This gives the protein CASTTGDSYYEQYF.

The J gene is TRBJ2-3, the V gene TRBV27; TRBD2 matches 7 bases. The length of the CDR3 is 12 residues. CDR1 is MNHEY, CDR2 SMNVEV, per germline (reference sequence). V lost 8 bases, J lost 2 bases, and 1 base stayed unmatched. The CDR3 region has the DNA TGTGCCAGCGGGGACTACACAGATACGCAGTATTTT. As protein: CASGDYTDTQYF.

The rearrangement uses TRBV5-1 and TRBJ2-7; TRBD1 matches at 7 bases. CDR3 size: 14 residues. The junction had 9 bases not matched to a gene; V was cut back by 4 bases and J by 5 bases. CDR1 SGHRS and CDR2 YFSETQ come from the germline V gene. In nucleotides, the CDR3 is TGCGCCAGCAGCCAAGGGGGCGATTTAAACGAGCAGTACTTC. As protein: CASSQGGDLNEQYF. Supplemented by reference TRBV5-1 and TRBJ2-7, the full variable domain reads KAGVTQTPRYLIKTRGQQVTLSCSPISGHRSVSWYQQTPGQGLQFLFEYFSETQRNKGNFPGRFSGRQFSNSRSEMNVSTLELGDSALYLCASSQGGDLNEQYFGPGTRLTVT.

The rearrangement joins TRBV5-4 to TRBJ1-6; 8 positions agree with TRBD1. The CDR3 loop spans 14 amino acids. Germline V lookup: CDR1 SGHNT, CDR2 YYREEE (reference sequence). V dropped 3 bases and J dropped 9; count of bases not matched to a gene: 5. CDR3 DNA: TGTGCCAGCAGCTCAGGACAGGGATCTTCACCCCTCCACTTT. As protein: CASSSGQGSSPLHF.

This sequence joins TRBV5-6 and TRBJ2-7; the D is unclear. Trimming cost V 2 bases and J 8 bases, with 14 bases left between them. The CDR3 extends over 13 amino acids. Germline lookup yields CDR1 SGHDT and CDR2 YYEEEE. In DNA, the CDR3 is TGTGCCAGCAGCTTCGGTGACTCTCGCCAGCAGTACTTC. Translated: CASSFGDSRQQYF.

This clone occurred a few times. The gene calls are TRBV7-9 and TRBJ1-3; TRBD1 might be the D (5 bases). CDR3 length: 14 residues. Germline V gene lookup returns CDR1 SEHNR and CDR2 FQNEAQ (reference sequence). Trimming took 2 bases from V and 4 from J, leaving 9 bases between them. The CDR3 DNA sequence: TGTGCCAGCAGCTTATCGGGGGTAGGAAACACCATATATTTT. Its protein is CASSLSGVGNTIYF.

V usage is TRBV27 and J usage is TRBJ2-7, with D possibly being TRBD1 (5 bases). CDR1 is MNHEY, CDR2 SMNVEV, per germline (reference sequence). V lost 3 bases and J lost 0, with 12 bases in between. The CDR3 is made up of 15 amino acids. CDR3 in amino acids: CASSFYQGPSYEQYF. In DNA form, the CDR3 reads TGTGCCAGCAGTTTTTACCAGGGCCCCTCCTACGAGCAGTACTTC.

This clone has a handful of counts. The rearrangement joins TRBV19 to TRBJ1-1, with D possibly matching TRBD1 (6 bases). Looked up from germline, CDR1 is LNHDA and CDR2 is SQIVND (reference sequence). Trimming pared 2 bases from V and 1 base from J, leaving 11 bases between. The CDR3 is 15 residues long. The CDR3 loop is CASSIWGGSNTEAFF. The CDR3 DNA reads as TGTGCCAGTAGTATATGGGGGGGCTCGAACACTGAAGCTTTCTTT.

CDR3 sequence: CASSEALFKLGRGGIYEQYF. The CDR3 coding sequence is TGTGCCAGCAGTGAAGCGCTTTTCAAGCTAGGCAGGGGAGGGATCTACGAGCAGTACTTC. The V call is TRBV6-1, the J call TRBJ2-7; possibly TRBD2 for D (7 bases). This CDR3 spans 20 amino acids. Germline CDR1 MNHNS, CDR2 SASEGT. Trimming cost V 0 bases and J 3 bases, with 27 bases left between them.

V gene TRBV7-8 combines with J gene TRBJ1-6; TRBD1 aligns across 10 bases. Trimming cost V 2 bases and J 1 base; bases outside gene matches: 8. Germline loops: CDR1 SGHVS, CDR2 FQNEAQ. The CDR3 loop spans 19 amino acids. The CDR3 region is CASSLNPTGGGSYNSPLHF. CDR3 nucleotides: TGTGCCAGCAGCTTAAATCCGACAGGGGGCGGATCCTATAATTCACCCCTCCACTTT.

The V and J genes are TRBV2 and TRBJ1-2; D is possibly TRBD1 (6 bases). Germline CDR1 SNHLY, CDR2 FYNNEI. Trimming left V 6 bases short and J 2 bases short, with 10 bases between. The CDR3 consists of 13 residues. CDR3 protein: CASRRDINYGYTF. The CDR3 DNA reads as TGTGCCAGCAGGAGGGACATCAACTATGGCTACACCTTC.

The chain links TRBV28 to TRBJ2-3; D perhaps matches TRBD2 (6 bases). Trimming took 4 bases from V and 0 from J, leaving 11 bases between them. The CDR3 consists of 15 residues. The germline CDR1 and CDR2 sequences are MDHEN and SYDVKM. In DNA form, the CDR3 reads TGTGCCAGCAGTTCTCTTGGGGGGAGCACAGATACGCAGTATTTT. Amino acid sequence: CASSSLGGSTDTQYF.

The chain recombines TRBV5-1 with TRBJ2-3; the D is unclear. The CDR3 spans 13 residues. The germline V gene encodes CDR1 SGHRS and CDR2 YFSETQ. V lost 0 bases and J lost 6, with 8 bases in between. CDR3 DNA: TGCGCCAGCAGCTTGGTGGTTCGGGATACGCAGTATTTT. Translation gives CASSLVVRDTQYF.

The chain employs TRBV5-1 and TRBJ1-1; a possible D gene is TRBD1 (5 bases). V shed 4 bases and J shed 4 bases, with 11 bases lying between them. Germline V CDR1 and CDR2: SGHRS, YFSETQ. CDR3 length equals 13 residues. The CDR3 region is CASSRDFRTEAFF. CDR3 DNA: TGCGCCAGCAGCCGGGACTTTCGCACTGAAGCTTTCTTT.